This T cell receptor (beta chain) was recorded in a study of blood T cell repertoires in COVID-19 (dated by TCRdb to 2020 to 2021). For context, the study as a whole: The collaborator samples originated in the United States, Italy and Spain and spanned the acute and convalescent phases of COVID-19. The material from the prospective study consisted of cDNA or gDNA derived from T cells, B-cell-depleted T cells, or PBMCs. The dataset comprised deeply sampled blood TCRbeta repertoires from subjects exposed to, actively infected with, or recovered from COVID-19. A freely available public database, intended as a resource for researchers studying the immune response to SARS-CoV-2, is where the repertoires were released. The samples were drawn from two sources: the first 160 participants of the ongoing ImmuneRACE study, and 1,000 to 1,500 subjects contributed by 6 global collaborators. Sample metadata almost always included a de-identified subject ID, COVID-19 status, age in years and sex. Where HLA class I and class II types were available, the types were taken from metadata supplied by the sample provider, not from assay-based typing.

The immunoSEQ Assay, a bias-controlled multiplex PCR, was used to amplify TCRbeta CDR3 regions from genomic DNA. As for the authors' bioinformatics: Nucleated cell counts per sample were estimated from amplification of reference gene primers within the assay. Sequence reads were collapsed and filtered to measure the absolute abundance of every unique TCRbeta CDR3 rearrangement. For each sample, productive Simpson clonality was calculated as the square root of Simpson's diversity index across productive rearrangements. Drawn from immuneACCESS, this table holds only the in-frame rearrangements with V and J called that TCRdb kept. Clones are partly lost; checked studies trace under half to an unresolved V gene and leave the rest unexplained. The V and J calls and clone size are taken from that table; D and trimming were inferred from the DNA. Present in this sample are 300,000 to 350,000 clones, roughly 88% of which were seen just once. The top ten clones comprise 2.2% of the sample.

This clone turned up a few times. The specificity of this receptor is unknown. No base quality information exists; no much larger clone differs at one position. Study-level results and caveats: How much clinical and demographic metadata was included differed by source and by participant, and the metadata was provided uncurated.

Spanning cysteine to phenylalanine, the CDR3 consists of 14 amino acids. The sequence is cut down to CDR3 DNA, 42 bases in frame from base 1. The germline V gene (reference sequence) supplies CDR1 MNHNY and CDR2 SVGAGI. V is trimmed back by 7 bases and J by 4 bases, and the junction contains 6 bases that no gene match accounts for. Participants in the prospective study were aged 18 to 89 years, lived in 20 to 25 United States geographic areas, and enrolled through a virtual design. To assign participants to cohorts, the prospective study relied on clinical history that participants themselves reported in a screening survey and a study questionnaire. Recovered participants in ImmuneRACE Cohort 3 were defined as having two consecutive negative NP/OP PCR tests, clearance from a healthcare professional, or resolution of symptoms. In the prospective study, mobile phlebotomists collected whole blood, serum and a nasopharyngeal or oropharyngeal swab from each participant. Participants in the prospective study had the option to provide additional blood draws and questionnaires over an approximately 2-month period. Prospective study blood samples were shipped either frozen or at room temperature before DNA extraction.

The rearrangement joined TRBV6-6 to TRBJ1-1; TRBD1 aligns with 10 central bases. The receptor was isolated from a man aged 30-40 years who had recovered from COVID-19. The sequenced sample consisted of PBMCs or T cells enriched from blood (not recorded which). The nucleotide sequence is given as TGTGCCAGCAACCGGGACAGGGGTTTCACTGAAGCTTTCTTT. Translated, this is CASNRDRGFTEAFF.